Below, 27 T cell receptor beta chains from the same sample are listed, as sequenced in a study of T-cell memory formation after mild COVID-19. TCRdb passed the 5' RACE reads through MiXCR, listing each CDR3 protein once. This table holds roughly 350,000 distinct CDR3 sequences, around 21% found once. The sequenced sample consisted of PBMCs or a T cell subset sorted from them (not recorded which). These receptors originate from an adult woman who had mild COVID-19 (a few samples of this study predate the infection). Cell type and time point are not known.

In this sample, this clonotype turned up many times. The CDR3 here is CASSFDPPSEKLFF. The DNA for the CDR3 is TGTGCCAGCAGCTTCGATCCTCCATCTGAAAAACTGTTTTTT. J is TRBJ1-4 and V is TRBV11-2; D gene unclear. The germline V gene has CDR1 SGHAT and CDR2 FQNNGV. The CDR3 totals 14 residues. The V end lost 3 bases, the J end lost 7 bases, and 12 bases lay between the germline ends.

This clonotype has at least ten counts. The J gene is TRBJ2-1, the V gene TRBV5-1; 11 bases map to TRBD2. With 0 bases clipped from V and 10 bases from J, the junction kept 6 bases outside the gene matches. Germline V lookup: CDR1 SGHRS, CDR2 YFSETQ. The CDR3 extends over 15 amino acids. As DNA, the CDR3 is TGCGCCAGCAGCTTGGCACTAGCGGGAGTCGGAGAGCAGTTCTTC. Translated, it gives CASSLALAGVGEQFF.

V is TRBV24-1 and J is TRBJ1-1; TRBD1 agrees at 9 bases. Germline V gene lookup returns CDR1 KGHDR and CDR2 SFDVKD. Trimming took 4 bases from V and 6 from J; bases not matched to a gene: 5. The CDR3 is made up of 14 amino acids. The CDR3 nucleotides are TGTGCCACCAGTGACCCGGGACAGGGACCTGAAGCTTTCTTT. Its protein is CATSDPGQGPEAFF.

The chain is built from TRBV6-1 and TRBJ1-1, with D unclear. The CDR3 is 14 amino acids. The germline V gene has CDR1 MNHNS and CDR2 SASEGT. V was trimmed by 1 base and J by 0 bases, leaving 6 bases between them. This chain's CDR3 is CASSEEQLNTEAFF. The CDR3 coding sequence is TGTGCCAGCAGTGAAGAACAGTTGAACACTGAAGCTTTCTTT.

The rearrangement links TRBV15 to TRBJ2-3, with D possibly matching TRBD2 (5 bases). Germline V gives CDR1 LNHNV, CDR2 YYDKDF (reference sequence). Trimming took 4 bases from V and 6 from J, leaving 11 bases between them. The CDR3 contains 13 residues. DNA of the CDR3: TGTGCCACCAGCAACACGAGAGGGGATACGCAGTATTTT. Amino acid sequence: CATSNTRGDTQYF.

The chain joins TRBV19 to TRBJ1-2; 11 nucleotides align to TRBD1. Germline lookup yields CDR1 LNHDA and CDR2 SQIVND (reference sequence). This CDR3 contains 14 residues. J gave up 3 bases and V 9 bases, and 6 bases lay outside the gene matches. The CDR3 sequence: CASRDRGGDYGYTF. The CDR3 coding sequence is TGTGCCAGCCGGGACAGGGGGGGGGACTATGGCTACACCTTC. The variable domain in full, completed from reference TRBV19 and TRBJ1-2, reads DGGITQSPKYLFRKEGQNVTLSCEQNLNHDAMYWYRQDPGQGLRLIYYSQIVNDFQKGDIAEGYSVSREKKESFPLTVTSAQKNPTAFYLCASRDRGGDYGYTFGSGTRLTVV.

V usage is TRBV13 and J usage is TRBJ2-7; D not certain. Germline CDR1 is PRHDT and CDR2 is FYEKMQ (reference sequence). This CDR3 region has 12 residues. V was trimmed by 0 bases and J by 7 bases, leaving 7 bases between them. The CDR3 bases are TGTGCCAGCAGCTTAGGCCCCTTTGAGCAGTACTTC. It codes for CASSLGPFEQYF.

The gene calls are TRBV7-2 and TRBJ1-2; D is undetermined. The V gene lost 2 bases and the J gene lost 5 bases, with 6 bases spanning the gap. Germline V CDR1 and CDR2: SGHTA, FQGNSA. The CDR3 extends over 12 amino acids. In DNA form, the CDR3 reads TGTGCCAGCAGCTTATTGGCTTATGGCTACACCTTC. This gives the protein CASSLLAYGYTF.

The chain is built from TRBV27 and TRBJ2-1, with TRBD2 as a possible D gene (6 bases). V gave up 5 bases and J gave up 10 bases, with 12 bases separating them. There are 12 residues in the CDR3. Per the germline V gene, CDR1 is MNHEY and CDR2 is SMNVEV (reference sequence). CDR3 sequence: CASSNAGPEQFF. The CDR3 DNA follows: TGTGCCAGCAGTAATGCGGGGCCGGAGCAGTTCTTC.

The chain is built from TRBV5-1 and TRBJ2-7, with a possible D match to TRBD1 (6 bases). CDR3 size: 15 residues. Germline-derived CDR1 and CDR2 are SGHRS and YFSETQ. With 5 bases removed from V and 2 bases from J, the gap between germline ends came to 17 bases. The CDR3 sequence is CASRYHTQGAYEQYF. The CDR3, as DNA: TGCGCCAGCAGGTACCACACACAGGGCGCCTACGAGCAGTACTTC.

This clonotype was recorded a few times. The CDR3: CASSYPEGEYEQYF. CDR3 in DNA: TGTGCCAGCAGTTACCCCGAGGGGGAGTACGAGCAGTACTTC. The V and J genes are TRBV6-2 or TRBV6-3 and TRBJ2-7, with D possibly matching TRBD1 (6 bases). Germline V gene lookup returns CDR1 MNHEY and CDR2 SVGEGT. V was pared by 2 bases and J by 4 bases, with 12 bases between. CDR3 length: 14 residues.

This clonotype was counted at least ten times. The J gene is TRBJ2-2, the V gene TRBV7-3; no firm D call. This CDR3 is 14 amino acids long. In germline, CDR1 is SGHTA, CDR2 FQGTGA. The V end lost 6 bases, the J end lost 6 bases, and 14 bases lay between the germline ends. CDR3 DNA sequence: TGTGCCAGCAGGCAATTAGCTGGTGCCGGGGAGCTGTTTTTT. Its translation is CASRQLAGAGELFF.

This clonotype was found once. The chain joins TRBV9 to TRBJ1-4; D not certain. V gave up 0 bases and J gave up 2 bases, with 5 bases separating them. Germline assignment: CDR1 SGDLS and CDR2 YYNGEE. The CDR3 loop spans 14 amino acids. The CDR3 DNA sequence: TGTGCCAGCAGCGTAGCGGGGACTAATGAAAAACTGTTTTTT. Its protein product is CASSVAGTNEKLFF.

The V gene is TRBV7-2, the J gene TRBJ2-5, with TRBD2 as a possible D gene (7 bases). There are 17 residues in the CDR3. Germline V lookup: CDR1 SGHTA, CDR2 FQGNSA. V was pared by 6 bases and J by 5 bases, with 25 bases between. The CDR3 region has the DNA TGTGCCAGCAGTTACATCACCCCTGTGGGGGGGCGGGAGACCCAGTACTTC. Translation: CASSYITPVGGRETQYF.

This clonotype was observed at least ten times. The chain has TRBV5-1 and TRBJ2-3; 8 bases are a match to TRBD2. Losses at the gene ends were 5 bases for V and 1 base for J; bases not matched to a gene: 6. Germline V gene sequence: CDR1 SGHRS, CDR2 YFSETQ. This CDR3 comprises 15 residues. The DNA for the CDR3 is TGCGCCAGCAGGTCGCGGGGGGACCGCACAGATACGCAGTATTTT. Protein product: CASRSRGDRTDTQYF. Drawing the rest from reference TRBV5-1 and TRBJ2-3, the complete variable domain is KAGVTQTPRYLIKTRGQQVTLSCSPISGHRSVSWYQQTPGQGLQFLFEYFSETQRNKGNFPGRFSGRQFSNSRSEMNVSTLELGDSALYLCASRSRGDRTDTQYFGPGTRLTVL.

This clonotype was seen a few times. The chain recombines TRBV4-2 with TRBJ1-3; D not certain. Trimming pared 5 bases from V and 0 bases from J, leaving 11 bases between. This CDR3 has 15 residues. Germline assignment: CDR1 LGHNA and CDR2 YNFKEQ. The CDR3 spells CASSSRRNSGNTIYF. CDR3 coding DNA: TGTGCCAGCAGCTCTCGACGGAACTCTGGAAACACCATATATTTT.

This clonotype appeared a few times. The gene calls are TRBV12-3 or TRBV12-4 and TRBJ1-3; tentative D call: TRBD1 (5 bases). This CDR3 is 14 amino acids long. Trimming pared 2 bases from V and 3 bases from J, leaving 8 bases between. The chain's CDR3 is CASSLSGGGNTIYF. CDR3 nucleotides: TGTGCCAGCAGTTTATCGGGGGGTGGAAACACCATATATTTT.

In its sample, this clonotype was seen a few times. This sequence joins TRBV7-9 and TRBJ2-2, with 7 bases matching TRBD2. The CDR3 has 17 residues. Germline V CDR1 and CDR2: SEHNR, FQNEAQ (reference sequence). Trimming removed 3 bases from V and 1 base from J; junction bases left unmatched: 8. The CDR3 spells CASSFPGRAVNTGELFF. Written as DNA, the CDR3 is TGTGCCAGCAGCTTCCCGGGGAGGGCCGTGAACACCGGGGAGCTGTTTTTT.

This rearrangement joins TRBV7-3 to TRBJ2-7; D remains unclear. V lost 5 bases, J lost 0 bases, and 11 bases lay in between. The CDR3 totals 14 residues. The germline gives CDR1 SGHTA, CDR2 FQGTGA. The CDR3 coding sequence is TGTGCCAGCAGCCCAGCTCAAGGCTCCTACGAGCAGTACTTC. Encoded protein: CASSPAQGSYEQYF.

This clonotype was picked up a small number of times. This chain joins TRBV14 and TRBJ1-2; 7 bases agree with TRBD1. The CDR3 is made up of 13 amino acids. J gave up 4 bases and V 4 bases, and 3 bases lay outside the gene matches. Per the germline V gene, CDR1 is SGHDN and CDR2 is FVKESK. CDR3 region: CASSRGGGYGYTF. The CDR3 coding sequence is TGTGCCAGCAGCCGAGGGGGCGGCTATGGCTACACCTTC.

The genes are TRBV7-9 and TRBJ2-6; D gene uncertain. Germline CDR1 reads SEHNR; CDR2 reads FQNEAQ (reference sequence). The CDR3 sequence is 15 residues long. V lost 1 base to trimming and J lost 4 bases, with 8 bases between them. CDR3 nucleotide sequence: TGTGCCAGCAGCTTAGGCCCAGAAGGGGCCAACGTCCTGACTTTC. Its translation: CASSLGPEGANVLTF.

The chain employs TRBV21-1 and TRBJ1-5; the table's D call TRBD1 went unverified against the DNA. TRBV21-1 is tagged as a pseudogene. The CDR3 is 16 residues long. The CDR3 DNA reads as TGTGCCAGCAGCAAACCCATTCGACAGTTTAATCAGCCCCAGCATTTT. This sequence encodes CASSKPIRQFNQPQHF.

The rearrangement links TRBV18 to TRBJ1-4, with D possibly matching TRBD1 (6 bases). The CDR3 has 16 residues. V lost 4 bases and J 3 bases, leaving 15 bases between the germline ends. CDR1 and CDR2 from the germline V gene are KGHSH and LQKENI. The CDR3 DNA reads TGTGCCAGCTCACTAGGGGGATCGAGCCCTAATGAAAAACTGTTTTTT. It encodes CASSLGGSSPNEKLFF.

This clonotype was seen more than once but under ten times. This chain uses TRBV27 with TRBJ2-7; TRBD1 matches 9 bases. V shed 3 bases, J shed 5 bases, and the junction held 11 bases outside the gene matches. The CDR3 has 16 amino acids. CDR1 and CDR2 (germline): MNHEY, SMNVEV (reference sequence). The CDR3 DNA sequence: TGTGCCAGCAGTTTTCAATTCCGGGACAGGGTGCACGAGCAGTACTTC. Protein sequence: CASSFQFRDRVHEQYF.

In nucleotides, the CDR3 is TGTGCCAGCAGTTACGCGCCCGGGACTAGCGGGAGGAGTTCCTACGAGCAGTACTTC. Translating it yields CASSYAPGTSGRSSYEQYF. The chain couples TRBV6-6 to TRBJ2-7; 15 positions agree with TRBD2. CDR3 length: 19 residues. Trimming took 2 bases from V and 1 from J; bases not matched to a gene: 9. Germline lookup yields CDR1 MNHNY and CDR2 SVGAGI (reference sequence).

CDR3 nucleotides: TGTGCCAGCAGTGATCATGGACTAGCGCCGAGCTCCTACGAGCAGTACTTC. It translates to CASSDHGLAPSSYEQYF. The chain recombines TRBV25-1 with TRBJ2-7; the match to TRBD2 covers 9 bases. Germline V gene data show CDR1 as MGHDK and CDR2 as SYGVNS. After removal of 3 bases from V and 0 bases from J, the junction contained 9 bases not matched to a gene. CDR3 size: 17 residues.

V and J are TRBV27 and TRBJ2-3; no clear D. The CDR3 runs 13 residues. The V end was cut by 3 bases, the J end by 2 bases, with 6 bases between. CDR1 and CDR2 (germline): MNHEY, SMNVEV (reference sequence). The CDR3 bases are TGTGCCAGCAGTTTTTCTGCCACAGATACGCAGTATTTT. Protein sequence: CASSFSATDTQYF.